This TCR beta chain was recorded in a study of Graves' ophthalmopathy and Graves' hyperthyroidism. The CDR3 is 14 amino acids. Germline V CDR1 and CDR2: DFQATT, SNEGSKA (reference sequence). This clonotype was detected ten times or more. Relative to the germline gene, one junction end is altered; a read error may explain this. The sequenced template was RNA, covering the TCR beta CDR3 region. Second-round multiplex PCR followed a first-round RT-PCR using HTBI primers. TCRdb ran MiXCR on the multiplex PCR reads and lists one entry per CDR3 protein. In the table there are more than 1,000,000 distinct CDR3 sequences, around a third of which are singletons.

The sample taken for sequencing was peripheral blood or thyroid tissue (not recorded which). The origin of this receptor is an adult man with Graves' hyperthyroidism. This chain joins TRBV20-1 and TRBJ1-2, with 9 bases identical to TRBD1. CDR3 region: CSARDRGSLYGYTF. The CDR3 DNA is TGCAGTGCCAGAGACAGGGGGTCCCTCTATGGCTACACCTTC.